A selection of T cell receptor beta chains follows, all from one sample in a study of identical twins. TCRdb used MiXCR to reprocess the 5' RACE reads, holding one entry per CDR3 protein. The table lists approximately 260,000 distinct CDR3 sequences, around 15% of them singletons. Sequencing was done on a sample of memory (CD45RO+) T cells sorted from blood. The receptors derive from a woman aged 18-29 years in good health. The CDR3 runs from the conserved cysteine through the conserved F or W. The order of the fields is D gene, J gene, clone size, V gene, CDR3 DNA, CDR3 protein. D genes are given only for firm matches. The listing skips clone size in some rows; elsewhere it reads once, few, many or a size class.

>TRBD1|TRBJ1-1|.|TRBV7-2
TGTGCCAGCAGCCCCTCGAACAGGGGGACTGAAGCTTTCTTT
CASSPSNRGTEAFF
>.|TRBJ1-5|.|TRBV28
TGTGCCAGCAGCACTAGAGCCAATCAGCCCCAGCATTTT
CASSTRANQPQHF
>.|TRBJ2-4|few|TRBV3-1
TGTGCCAGCAGGTCTTCGGTCCTAGCCAAAAACATTCAGTACTTC
CASRSSVLAKNIQYF
>TRBD2|TRBJ2-5|few|TRBV5-6
TGTGCCAGCACCACGGGACTAGCACGGGAGACCCAGTACTTC
CASTTGLARETQYF
>.|TRBJ2-4|.|TRBV5-6
TGTGCCAGCAGCTTTGGGGGGCGGTCCAAAAACATTCAGTACTTC
CASSFGGRSKNIQYF
>.|TRBJ1-1|few|TRBV20-1
TGCAGTGCTTACAGGAACGGTAACACTGAAGCTTTCTTT
CSAYRNGNTEAFF
>TRBD1|TRBJ2-7|.|TRBV18
TGTGCCAGCTCATATCTCCGGGACAGGGTATTCGAGCAGTACTTC
CASSYLRDRVFEQYF
>.|TRBJ2-4|.|TRBV5-1
TGCGCCAGCAGCCAGGGGACTTTACGGGACATTCAGTACTTC
CASSQGTLRDIQYF
>.|TRBJ1-2|.|TRBV3-1
TGTGCCAGCAGCCAAGACTATAGCTGGGGCTACACCTTC
CASSQDYSWGYTF
>TRBD1|TRBJ1-5|few|TRBV3-1
TGTGCCAGCAGCCAAGGACAGGGGGGCAATCAGCCCCAGCATTTT
CASSQGQGGNQPQHF
>.|TRBJ1-2|few|TRBV7-9
TGTGCCAGCAGCCTAGGGACCATGGGGGTATATGGCTACACCTTC
CASSLGTMGVYGYTF
>TRBD2|TRBJ2-3|few|TRBV24-1
TGTGCCACCAGTGATTCTGAGTACCGAGCGGGAGGGCCAGATACGCAGTATTTT
CATSDSEYRAGGPDTQYF
>.|TRBJ1-2|once|TRBV14
TGTGCCAACAGCCACTCCGAGGGCTACACCTTC
CANSHSEGYTF
>.|TRBJ1-1|once|TRBV10-2
TGCGCCAGCAGTGAAGGGGGTGAAGCTTTCTTT
CASSEGGEAFF
>TRBD2|TRBJ2-1|many|TRBV5-6
TGTGCCAGCAGCTTGGTACTAGCGGAAGAGCAGTTCTTC
CASSLVLAEEQFF
>.|TRBJ1-2|many|TRBV2
TGTGCCAGCAGCCAGGACATGATCTATGGCTACACCTTC
CASSQDMIYGYTF